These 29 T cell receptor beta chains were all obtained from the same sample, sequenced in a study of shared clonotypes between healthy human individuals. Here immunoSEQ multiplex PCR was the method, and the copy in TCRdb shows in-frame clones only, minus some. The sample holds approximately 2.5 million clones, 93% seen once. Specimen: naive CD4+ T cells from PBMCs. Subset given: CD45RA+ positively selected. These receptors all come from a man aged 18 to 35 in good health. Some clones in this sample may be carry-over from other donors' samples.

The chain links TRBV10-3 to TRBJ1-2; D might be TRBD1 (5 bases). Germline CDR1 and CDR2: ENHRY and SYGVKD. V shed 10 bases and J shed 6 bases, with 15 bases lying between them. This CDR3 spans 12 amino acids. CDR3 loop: CASSGFTNGYTF. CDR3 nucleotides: TGTGCCAGCTCAGGGTTTACTAATGGCTACACCTTC.

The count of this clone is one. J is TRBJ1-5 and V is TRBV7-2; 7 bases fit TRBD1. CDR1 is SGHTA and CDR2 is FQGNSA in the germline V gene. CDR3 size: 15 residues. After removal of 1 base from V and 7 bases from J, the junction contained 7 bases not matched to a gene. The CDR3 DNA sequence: TGTGCCAGCAGCTTAGTGGCAGGGGGAGGACAGCCCCAGCATTTT. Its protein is CASSLVAGGGQPQHF.

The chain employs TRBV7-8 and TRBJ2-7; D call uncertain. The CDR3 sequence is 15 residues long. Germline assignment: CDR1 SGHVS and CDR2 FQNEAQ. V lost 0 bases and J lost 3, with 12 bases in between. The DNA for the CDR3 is TGTGCCAGCAGCTTAGCGTTGTTCGCTATCTACGAGCAGTACTTC. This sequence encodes CASSLALFAIYEQYF.

This chain's CDR3 is CASSPRASRNQETQYF. In DNA form, the CDR3 reads TGTGCCAGCAGCCCCCGGGCTAGCAGAAACCAAGAGACCCAGTACTTC. The gene calls are TRBV7-3 and TRBJ2-5, with a possible D match to TRBD2 (5 bases). This CDR3 is built from 16 residues. With 5 bases removed from V and 0 bases from J, the gap between germline ends came to 16 bases. Germline V CDR1 and CDR2: SGHTA, FQGTGA. The full variable domain, completed using reference TRBV7-3 and TRBJ2-5, is GAGVSQTPSNKVTEKGKYVELRCDPISGHTALYWYRQSLGQGPEFLIYFQGTGAADDSGLPNDRFFAVRPEGSVSTLKIQRTERGDSAVYLCASSPRASRNQETQYFGPGTRLLVL.

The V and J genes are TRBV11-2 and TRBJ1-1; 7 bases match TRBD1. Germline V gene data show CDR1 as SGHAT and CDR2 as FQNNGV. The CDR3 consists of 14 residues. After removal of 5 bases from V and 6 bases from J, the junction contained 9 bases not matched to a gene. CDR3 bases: TGTGCCAGCAGCATACAGGGGTCACGGGCTGAAGCTTTCTTT. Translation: CASSIQGSRAEAFF.

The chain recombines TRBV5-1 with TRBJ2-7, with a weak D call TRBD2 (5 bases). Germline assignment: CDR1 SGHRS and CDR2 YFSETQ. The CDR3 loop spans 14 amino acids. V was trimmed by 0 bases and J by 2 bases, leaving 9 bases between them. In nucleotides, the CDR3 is TGCGCCAGCAGCTTGGGGGCGGAGGCCTACGAGCAGTACTTC. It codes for CASSLGAEAYEQYF.

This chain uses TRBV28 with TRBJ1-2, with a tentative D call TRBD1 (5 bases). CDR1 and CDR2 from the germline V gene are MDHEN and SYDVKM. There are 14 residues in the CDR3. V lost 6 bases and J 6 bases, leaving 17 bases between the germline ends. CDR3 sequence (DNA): TGTGCCAGCAGGAAGTACCAACTAGGGGATGGCTACACCTTC. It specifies CASRKYQLGDGYTF.

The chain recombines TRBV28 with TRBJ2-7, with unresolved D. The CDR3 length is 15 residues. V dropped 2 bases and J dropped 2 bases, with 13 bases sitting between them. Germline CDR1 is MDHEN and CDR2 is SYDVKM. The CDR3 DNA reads TGTGCCAGCAGTTTAGGGCCTGCGGTTACCTACGAGCAGTACTTC. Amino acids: CASSLGPAVTYEQYF.

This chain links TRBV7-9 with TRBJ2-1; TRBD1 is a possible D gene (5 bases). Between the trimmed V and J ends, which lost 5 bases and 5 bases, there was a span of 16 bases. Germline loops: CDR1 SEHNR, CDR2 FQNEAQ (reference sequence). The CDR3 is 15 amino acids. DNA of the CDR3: TGTGCCAGCAGCAGTGAAAGGGGAATCCACAATGAGCAGTTCTTC. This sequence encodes CASSSERGIHNEQFF.

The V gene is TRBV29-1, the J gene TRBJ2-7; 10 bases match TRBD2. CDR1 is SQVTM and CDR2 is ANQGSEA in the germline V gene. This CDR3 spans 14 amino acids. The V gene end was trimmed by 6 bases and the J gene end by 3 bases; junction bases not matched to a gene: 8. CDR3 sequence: CSVISSGSIYEQYF. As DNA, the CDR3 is TGCAGCGTCATCTCTAGCGGGAGTATCTACGAGCAGTACTTC.

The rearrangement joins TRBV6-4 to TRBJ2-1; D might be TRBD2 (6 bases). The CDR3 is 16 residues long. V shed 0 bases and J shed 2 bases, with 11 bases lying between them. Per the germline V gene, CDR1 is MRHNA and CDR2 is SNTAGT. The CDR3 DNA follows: TGTGCCAGCAGTGACTCGGGGGGAAGCACCTACAATGAGCAGTTCTTC. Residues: CASSDSGGSTYNEQFF.

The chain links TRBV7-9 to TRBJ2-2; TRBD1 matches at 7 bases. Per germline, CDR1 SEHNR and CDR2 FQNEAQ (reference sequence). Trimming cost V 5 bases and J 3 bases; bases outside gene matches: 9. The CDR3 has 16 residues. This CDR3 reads CASSPHPTGDTGELFF. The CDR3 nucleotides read TGTGCCAGCAGCCCGCACCCTACAGGGGACACCGGGGAGCTGTTTTTT.

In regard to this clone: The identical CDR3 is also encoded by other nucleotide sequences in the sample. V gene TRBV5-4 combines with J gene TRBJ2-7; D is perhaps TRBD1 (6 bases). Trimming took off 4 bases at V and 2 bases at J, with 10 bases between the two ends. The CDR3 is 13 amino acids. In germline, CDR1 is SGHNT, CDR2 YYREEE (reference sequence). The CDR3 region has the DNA TGTGCCAGCAGCCTCAGGGGCGCCTACGAGCAGTACTTC. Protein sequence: CASSLRGAYEQYF.

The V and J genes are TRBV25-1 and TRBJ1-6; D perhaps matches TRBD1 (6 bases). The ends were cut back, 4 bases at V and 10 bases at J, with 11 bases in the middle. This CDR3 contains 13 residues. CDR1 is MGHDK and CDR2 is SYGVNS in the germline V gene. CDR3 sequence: CASSAQGRSPLHF. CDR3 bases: TGTGCCAGCAGTGCACAGGGAAGATCACCCCTCCACTTT. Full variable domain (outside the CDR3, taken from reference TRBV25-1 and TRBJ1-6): EADIYQTPRYLVIGTGKKITLECSQTMGHDKMYWYQQDPGMELHLIHYSYGVNSTEKGDLSSESTVSRIRTEHFPLTLESARPSHTSQYLCASSAQGRSPLHFGNGTRLTVT.

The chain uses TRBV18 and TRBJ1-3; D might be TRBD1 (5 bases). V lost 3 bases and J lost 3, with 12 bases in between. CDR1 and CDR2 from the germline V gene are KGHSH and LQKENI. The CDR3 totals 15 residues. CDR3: CASSPNQGDGNTIYF. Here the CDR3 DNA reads TGTGCCAGCTCACCCAACCAGGGAGATGGAAACACCATATATTTT.

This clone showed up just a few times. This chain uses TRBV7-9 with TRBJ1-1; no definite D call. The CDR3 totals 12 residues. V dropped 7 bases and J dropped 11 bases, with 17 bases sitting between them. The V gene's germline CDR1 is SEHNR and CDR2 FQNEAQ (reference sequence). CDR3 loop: CASTVSTGEAFF. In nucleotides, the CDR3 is TGTGCCAGCACAGTTAGCACGGGAGAGGCTTTCTTT.

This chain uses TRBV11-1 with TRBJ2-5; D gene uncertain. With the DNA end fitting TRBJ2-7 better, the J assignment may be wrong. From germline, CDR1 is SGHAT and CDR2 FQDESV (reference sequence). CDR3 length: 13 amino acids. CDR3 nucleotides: TGTGCCAGCAGCTTAGCAGGGCTCTACGAGCAGTACTTC. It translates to CASSLAGLYEQYF.

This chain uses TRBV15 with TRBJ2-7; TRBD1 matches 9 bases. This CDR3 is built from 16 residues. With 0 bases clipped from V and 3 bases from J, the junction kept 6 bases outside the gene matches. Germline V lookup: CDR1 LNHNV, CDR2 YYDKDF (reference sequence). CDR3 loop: CATSRDVGTGNYEQYF. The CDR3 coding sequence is TGTGCCACCAGCAGAGATGTGGGGACAGGGAACTACGAGCAGTACTTC.

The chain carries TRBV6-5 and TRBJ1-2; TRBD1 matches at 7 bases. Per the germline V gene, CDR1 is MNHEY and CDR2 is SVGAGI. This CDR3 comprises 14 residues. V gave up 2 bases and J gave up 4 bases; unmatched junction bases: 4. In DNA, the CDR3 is TGTGCCAGCAGTTACGCCCAGGGGGTCTATGGCTACACCTTC. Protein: CASSYAQGVYGYTF.

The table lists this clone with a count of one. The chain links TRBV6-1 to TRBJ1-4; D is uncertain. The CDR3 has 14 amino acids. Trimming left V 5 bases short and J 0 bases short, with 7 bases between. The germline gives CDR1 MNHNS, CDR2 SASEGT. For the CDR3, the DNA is TGTGCCAGCAGTCGGGGATCAACTAATGAAAAACTGTTTTTT. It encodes CASSRGSTNEKLFF.

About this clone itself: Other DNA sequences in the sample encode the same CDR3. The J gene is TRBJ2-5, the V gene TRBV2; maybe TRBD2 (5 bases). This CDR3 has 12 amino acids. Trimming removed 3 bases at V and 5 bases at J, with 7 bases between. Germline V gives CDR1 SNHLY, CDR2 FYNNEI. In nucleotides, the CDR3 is TGTGCCAGCAGTGACCGCGGGGAGACCCAGTACTTC. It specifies CASSDRGETQYF.

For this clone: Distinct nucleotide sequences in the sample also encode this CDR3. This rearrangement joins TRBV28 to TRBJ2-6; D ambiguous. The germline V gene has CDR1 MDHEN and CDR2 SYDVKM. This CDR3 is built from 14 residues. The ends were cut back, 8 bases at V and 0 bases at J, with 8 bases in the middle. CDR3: CASRTGSGANVLTF. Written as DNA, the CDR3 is TGTGCCAGCCGCACCGGCTCTGGGGCCAACGTCCTGACTTTC.

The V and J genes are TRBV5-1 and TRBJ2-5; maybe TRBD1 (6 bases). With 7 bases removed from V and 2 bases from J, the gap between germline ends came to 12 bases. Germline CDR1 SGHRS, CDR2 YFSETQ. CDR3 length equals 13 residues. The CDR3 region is CASCGQNQETQYF. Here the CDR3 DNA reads TGCGCCAGCTGCGGACAGAATCAAGAGACCCAGTACTTC.

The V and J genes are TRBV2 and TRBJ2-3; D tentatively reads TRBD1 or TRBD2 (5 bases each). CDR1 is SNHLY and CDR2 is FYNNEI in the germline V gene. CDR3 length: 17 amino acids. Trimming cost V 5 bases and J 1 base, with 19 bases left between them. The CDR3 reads CASSSPPSLGGTDTQYF. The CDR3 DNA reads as TGTGCCAGCAGTTCCCCCCCTAGCCTAGGGGGCACAGATACGCAGTATTTT.

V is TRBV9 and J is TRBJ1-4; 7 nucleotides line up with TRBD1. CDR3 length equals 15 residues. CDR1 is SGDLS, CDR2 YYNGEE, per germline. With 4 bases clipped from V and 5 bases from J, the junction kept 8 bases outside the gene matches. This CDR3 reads CASSLRQGVNEKLFF. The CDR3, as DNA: TGTGCCAGCAGCCTCCGACAGGGAGTGAATGAAAAACTGTTTTTT.

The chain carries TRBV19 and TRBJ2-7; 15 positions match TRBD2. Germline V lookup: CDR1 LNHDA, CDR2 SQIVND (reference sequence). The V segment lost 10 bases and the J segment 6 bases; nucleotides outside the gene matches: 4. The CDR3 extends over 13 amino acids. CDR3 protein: CAISGLAGGEQYF. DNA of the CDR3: TGTGCCATCTCGGGACTAGCGGGAGGCGAGCAGTACTTC.

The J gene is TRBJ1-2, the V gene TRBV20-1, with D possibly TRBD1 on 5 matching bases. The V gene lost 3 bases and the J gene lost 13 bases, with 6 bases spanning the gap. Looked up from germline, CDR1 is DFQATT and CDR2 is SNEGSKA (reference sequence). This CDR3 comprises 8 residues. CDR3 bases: TGCAGTGCTAGTGGGGCCACCTTC. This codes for CSASGATF.

In DNA form, the CDR3 reads TGTGCCAGCAGCTTGGACCGGCGGGGCTACACCTTC. This codes for CASSLDRRGYTF. The genes are TRBV5-4 and TRBJ1-2; D unclear. V was cut by 0 bases and J by 8 bases, with 8 bases left in between. From germline, CDR1 is SGHNT and CDR2 YYREEE (reference sequence). The CDR3 sequence is 12 residues long.

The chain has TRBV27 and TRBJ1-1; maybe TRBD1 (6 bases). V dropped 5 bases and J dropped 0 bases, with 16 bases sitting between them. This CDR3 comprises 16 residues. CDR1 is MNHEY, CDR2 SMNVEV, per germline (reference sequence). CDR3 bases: TGTGCCAGCAGTGCCGTTGGGGGGCTCCTGAACACTGAAGCTTTCTTT. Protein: CASSAVGGLLNTEAFF.